This T cell receptor beta chain derives from a study of cytomegalovirus exposure and HLA in healthy donors. This clone occurred once. Its antigen is currently unknown. Per germline, CDR1 SGHTA and CDR2 FQGNSA. With 3 bases removed from V and 5 bases from J, the gap between germline ends came to 13 bases. This CDR3 comprises 14 residues. Findings and limits, study-wide: The study flagged 150 to 200 TCR beta chains as cytomegalovirus-associated. Later on, a genetic analysis was performed. It linked a missense variant in DCLRE1C with V- and J-gene trimming of TCR beta. A later analysis showed TCR association rates differing by HLA locus, peaking at DRB1 and lowest at HLA-C.

Healthy bone marrow donors supplied every sample. PCR employed 60 Vbeta and 13 Jbeta primers. Method: immunoSEQ multiplex PCR; TCRdb's copy keeps in-frame clones and lacks some. This sample yields approximately 100,000 clones, of which under 80% are seen a single time; around 5% belongs to the top ten. Sequencing used PBMCs. This TCR was sampled from a woman in her late teens or twenties in good health and CMV-seropositive. The rearrangement joins TRBV7-2 to TRBJ1-2, with TRBD1 as a possible D gene (5 bases). The CDR3 protein is CASSFRGPMYGYTF. The CDR3 nucleotides read TGTGCCAGCAGCTTTAGGGGTCCGATGTATGGCTACACCTTC.